The 22 T cell receptor beta chains given below trace back to one sample, sequenced in a study of identical twins. In TCRdb, the 5' RACE reads were re-called with MiXCR into one record per CDR3 protein. Found here are 550,000 to 800,000 distinct CDR3 sequences, about 7.1% of them singletons; the top ten hold over 1.5%. This sample was also put to use in a study of yellow fever vaccine responses in identical twins.

Sample: PBMCs. Every receptor here comes from a young woman in good health.

The chain's CDR3 is CASSQKQGSRTEAFF. The CDR3 DNA sequence: TGTGCCAGCAGCCAAAAACAGGGATCTCGCACTGAAGCTTTCTTT. The V gene is TRBV14, the J gene TRBJ1-1, with D possibly TRBD1 on 6 matching bases. Germline V gene data show CDR1 as SGHDN and CDR2 as FVKESK. This CDR3 comprises 15 residues. V dropped 2 bases and J dropped 4 bases, with 14 bases sitting between them.

The chain joins TRBV20-1 to TRBJ2-1; 9 bases agree with TRBD1. After removal of 2 bases from V and 4 bases from J, the junction contained 12 bases not matched to a gene. CDR3 length: 17 amino acids. Germline lookup yields CDR1 DFQATT and CDR2 SNEGSKA (reference sequence). CDR3 nucleotide sequence: TGCAGTGCTAGACCCGTTACGGACAGGGGAAGGTACAATGAGCAGTTCTTC. It yields the protein CSARPVTDRGRYNEQFF.

The rearrangement joins TRBV27 to TRBJ2-2; 7 bases are a match to TRBD2. Losses at the gene ends were 0 bases for V and 3 bases for J; bases not matched to a gene: 16. Germline CDR1 MNHEY, CDR2 SMNVEV (reference sequence). The CDR3 loop spans 20 amino acids. The CDR3 region is CASSLSGRAISYIDTGELFF. The CDR3, as DNA: TGTGCCAGCAGTTTATCGGGGAGGGCGATCTCTTACATCGACACCGGGGAGCTGTTTTTT.

Many counts were recorded for this clonotype. The J gene is TRBJ2-7, the V gene TRBV12-3 or TRBV12-4; 9 bases are shared with TRBD2. This CDR3 has 13 residues. Trimming removed 5 bases from V and 6 bases from J; junction bases left unmatched: 5. This chain's CDR3 is CASSMGLAREQYF. CDR3 nucleotide sequence: TGTGCCAGCAGTATGGGACTAGCCCGCGAGCAGTACTTC.

The rearrangement uses TRBV10-3 and TRBJ2-1; 13 bases match TRBD2. The CDR3 length is 16 residues. Germline V gene lookup returns CDR1 ENHRY and CDR2 SYGVKD. V was pared by 5 bases and J by 0 bases, with 1 base of the junction left unmatched. Here the CDR3 DNA reads TGTGCCATCAGTAGGACTAGCGGGAGCTCCTACAATGAGCAGTTCTTC. Amino acid sequence: CAISRTSGSSYNEQFF.

This clonotype was observed a few times. The chain uses TRBV9 and TRBJ2-5; TRBD2 matches 13 bases. The CDR3 totals 16 residues. V gave up 4 bases and J gave up 3 bases; unmatched junction bases: 6. The germline V gene has CDR1 SGDLS and CDR2 YYNGEE. CDR3 amino acids: CASSPTSGGFKETQYF. CDR3 DNA: TGTGCCAGCAGCCCGACTAGCGGGGGGTTCAAAGAGACCCAGTACTTC.

The CDR3 DNA reads as TGCAGTGCTAGGGCCCCAGGGACAGAGCAGTTCTTC. Translation gives CSARAPGTEQFF. V is TRBV20-1 and J is TRBJ2-1, with D possibly TRBD1 on 6 matching bases. With 3 bases removed from V and 10 bases from J, the gap between germline ends came to 13 bases. The CDR3 sequence is 12 residues long. Germline V gene lookup returns CDR1 DFQATT and CDR2 SNEGSKA (reference sequence).

This clonotype has only a few counts. The chain links TRBV19 to TRBJ1-6, with 9 nucleotides matching TRBD1. Germline lookup yields CDR1 LNHDA and CDR2 SQIVND (reference sequence). After removal of 4 bases from V and 11 bases from J, the junction contained 6 bases not matched to a gene. The CDR3 runs 14 residues. The CDR3 DNA reads as TGTGCCAGTAGTAGGGGACAGGGTCGAACACCCCTCCACTTT. It specifies CASSRGQGRTPLHF.

This clonotype was counted between two and nine times. The rearrangement joins TRBV6-2 or TRBV6-3 to TRBJ1-2; D gene unclear. The V gene lost 2 bases and the J gene lost 3 bases, with 7 bases spanning the gap. This CDR3 spans 13 amino acids. From germline, CDR1 is MNHEY and CDR2 SVGEGT. The CDR3 reads CASSYAAHYGYTF. DNA of the CDR3: TGTGCCAGCAGTTACGCGGCACACTATGGCTACACCTTC.

This chain connects TRBV10-3 to TRBJ2-3, with D perhaps assigned TRBD1 or TRBD2 (6 bases each). V was shortened by 7 bases and J by 6 bases, with 20 bases between the two germline ends. Germline assignment: CDR1 ENHRY and CDR2 SYGVKD. CDR3 length equals 15 residues. The CDR3, as DNA: TGTGCCATCAAAATAGGGGGGAACCCCTCTGATACGCAGTATTTT. Translation gives CAIKIGGNPSDTQYF.

The chain is built from TRBV5-1 and TRBJ1-1; D perhaps matches TRBD1 (5 bases). Looked up from germline, CDR1 is SGHRS and CDR2 is YFSETQ. V lost 4 bases to trimming and J lost 5 bases, with 12 bases between them. CDR3 length equals 13 residues. The CDR3 nucleotides are TGCGCCAGCAGCGGAGAGCAGGGAACTGAAGCTTTCTTT. Encoded protein: CASSGEQGTEAFF.

This clonotype was seen many times. The chain combines TRBV20-1 with TRBJ2-7; TRBD2 matches at 8 bases. The CDR3 spans 14 residues. Germline V lookup: CDR1 DFQATT, CDR2 SNEGSKA (reference sequence). With 4 bases clipped from V and 9 bases from J, the junction kept 14 bases outside the gene matches. CDR3 nucleotide sequence: TGCAGTGCTAAGACCGGGACTAGTCGGGAACTGCAGTACTTC. It translates to CSAKTGTSRELQYF.

The chain uses TRBV29-1 and TRBJ2-1; D is perhaps TRBD1 or TRBD2 (5 bases each). Trimming pared 6 bases from V and 3 bases from J, leaving 15 bases between. CDR3 size: 14 residues. Germline CDR1 is SQVTM and CDR2 is ANQGSEA. The CDR3 loop is CSVQRDLIYNEQFF. The CDR3 bases are TGCAGCGTGCAACGGGACCTCATCTACAATGAGCAGTTCTTC.

This clonotype was found a few times. The V call is TRBV12-3 or TRBV12-4, the J call TRBJ2-5; TRBD2 matches at 7 bases. The CDR3 totals 14 residues. V lost 3 bases, J lost 5 bases, and 6 bases stayed unmatched. The CDR3 DNA reads as TGTGCCAGCAGTTTCGGCGGGGGAAGGGAGACCCAGTACTTC. Protein sequence: CASSFGGGRETQYF.

This clonotype has only a few counts. V gene TRBV12-3 or TRBV12-4 combines with J gene TRBJ1-1, with 7 bases that match TRBD1. This CDR3 is 16 amino acids long. The ends lost 10 bases at V and 4 bases at J; junction bases unmatched: 18. The CDR3 loop is CATRPVQGQLGTEAFF. CDR3 sequence (DNA): TGTGCCACCCGACCCGTTCAGGGACAGTTAGGCACTGAAGCTTTCTTT.

The sample holds a few counts of this clonotype. CDR3 residues: CASSLTGGGAGANVLTF. CDR3 nucleotide sequence: TGTGCCAGCAGCTTGACAGGGGGAGGTGCTGGGGCCAACGTCCTGACTTTC. The chain recombines TRBV7-9 with TRBJ2-6, with TRBD1 identical over 9 bases. Germline CDR1 and CDR2: SEHNR and FQNEAQ (reference sequence). J lost 2 bases, V lost 3 bases, and 5 bases had no gene match. The CDR3 has 17 residues.

The genes are TRBV9 and TRBJ2-7; D gene ambiguous. The CDR3 has 12 residues. V was pared by 1 base and J by 4 bases, with 6 bases between. CDR1 and CDR2 (germline): SGDLS, YYNGEE. The CDR3 DNA reads TGTGCCAGCAGCGTAATAGGTTACGAGCAGTACTTC. Translating gives CASSVIGYEQYF. Complete variable domain (other parts from reference TRBV9 and TRBJ2-7): DSGVTQTPKHLITATGQRVTLRCSPRSGDLSVYWYQQSLDQGLQFLIQYYNGEERAKGNILERFSAQQFPDLHSELNLSSLELGDSALYFCASSVIGYEQYFGPGTRLTVT.

The table lists this clonotype with many counts. The V gene is TRBV5-1, the J gene TRBJ2-7; D call uncertain. The CDR3 covers 16 residues. CDR1 is SGHRS and CDR2 is YFSETQ in the germline V gene. V was trimmed by 0 bases and J by 0 bases, leaving 13 bases between them. This CDR3 is CASSLGKMRSSYEQYF. The CDR3 bases are TGCGCCAGCAGCTTGGGCAAGATGCGGAGCTCCTACGAGCAGTACTTC.

This clonotype was seen more than once but under ten times. V usage is TRBV6-1 and J usage is TRBJ2-2, with a tentative D call TRBD1 (7 bases). The germline V gene encodes CDR1 MNHNS and CDR2 SASEGT. This CDR3 is built from 17 residues. Trimming pared 5 bases from V and 6 bases from J, leaving 22 bases between. In DNA, the CDR3 is TGTGCCAGCAGTAAAGGATTGGTGGCAGGGGGGCCCGGGGAGCTGTTTTTT. Protein: CASSKGLVAGGPGELFF.

This clonotype was seen only a few times. The V gene is TRBV29-1, the J gene TRBJ1-1; D not certain. Germline V gene data show CDR1 as SQVTM and CDR2 as ANQGSEA. The CDR3 consists of 11 residues. V was cut by 5 bases and J by 1 base, with 5 bases left in between. CDR3 in DNA: TGCAGCGTTCCCACGAACACTGAAGCTTTCTTT. Translating it yields CSVPTNTEAFF.

This clonotype was detected a few times. The V and J genes are TRBV29-1 and TRBJ1-4; D gene uncertain. The germline gives CDR1 SQVTM, CDR2 ANQGSEA. The CDR3 totals 13 residues. Trimming stripped 7 bases from V and 3 bases from J, with 12 bases between. CDR3 in DNA: TGCAGCGCACACGACGGCTCTAATGAAAAACTGTTTTTT. This translates into CSAHDGSNEKLFF.

The gene calls are TRBV20-1 and TRBJ2-2, with 7 bases fitting TRBD2. The CDR3 contains 16 residues. The V and J ends lost 0 bases and 1 base, in that order; junction bases with no gene match: 5. Germline assignment: CDR1 DFQATT and CDR2 SNEGSKA (reference sequence). As DNA, the CDR3 is TGCAGTGCTAGAGATTTGGCGGGGGTGAACACCGGGGAGCTGTTTTTT. This gives the protein CSARDLAGVNTGELFF.